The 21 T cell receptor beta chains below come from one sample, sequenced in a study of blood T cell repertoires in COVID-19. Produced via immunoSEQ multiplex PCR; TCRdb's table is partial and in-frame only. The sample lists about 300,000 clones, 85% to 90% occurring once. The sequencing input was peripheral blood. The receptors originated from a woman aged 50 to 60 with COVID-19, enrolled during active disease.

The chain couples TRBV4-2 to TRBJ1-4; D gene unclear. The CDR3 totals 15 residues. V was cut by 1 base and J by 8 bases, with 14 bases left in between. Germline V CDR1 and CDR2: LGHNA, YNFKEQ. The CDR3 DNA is TGTGCCAGCAGCCAAGCCGGGTCCCGAGGAGAAAAACTGTTTTTT. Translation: CASSQAGSRGEKLFF.

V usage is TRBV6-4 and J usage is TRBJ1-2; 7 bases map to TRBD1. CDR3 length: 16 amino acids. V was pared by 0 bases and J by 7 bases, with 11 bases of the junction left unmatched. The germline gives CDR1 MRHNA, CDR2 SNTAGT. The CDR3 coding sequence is TGTGCCAGCAGTGACTCGATGGAGGGGGCGATCGTTGGCTACACCTTC. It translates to CASSDSMEGAIVGYTF.

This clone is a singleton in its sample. CDR3 nucleotide sequence: TGCGCCAGCAGCCAAGACTTTTTAAAGAACACCGGGGAGCTGTTTTTT. It translates to CASSQDFLKNTGELFF. The rearrangement uses TRBV4-3 and TRBJ2-2; D not certain. The germline V and J ends were trimmed by 0 bases and 1 base, with 9 bases remaining between them. The CDR3 covers 16 residues. Germline V gives CDR1 LGHNA, CDR2 YSLEER.

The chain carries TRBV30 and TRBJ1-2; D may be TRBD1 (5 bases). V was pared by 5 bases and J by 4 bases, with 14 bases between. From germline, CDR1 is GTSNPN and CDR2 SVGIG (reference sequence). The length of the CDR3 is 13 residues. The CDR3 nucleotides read TGTGCCTGGGACCTCTCGGGGGGCTATGGCTACACCTTC. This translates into CAWDLSGGYGYTF.

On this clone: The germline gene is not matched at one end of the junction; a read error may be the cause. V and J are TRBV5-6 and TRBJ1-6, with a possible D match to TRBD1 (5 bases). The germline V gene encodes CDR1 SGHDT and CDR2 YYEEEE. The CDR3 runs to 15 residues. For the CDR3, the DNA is TGTGCCAGCAGATTGGAGAAAGGGGTGAATTCACCCCTCCACTTT. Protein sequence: CASRLEKGVNSPLHF.

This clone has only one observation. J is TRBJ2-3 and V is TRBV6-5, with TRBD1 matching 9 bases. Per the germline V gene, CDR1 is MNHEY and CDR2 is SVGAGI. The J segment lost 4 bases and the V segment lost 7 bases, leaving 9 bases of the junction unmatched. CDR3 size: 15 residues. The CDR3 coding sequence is TGTGCCAGCACTACCCGGGACAGGGCTGCAGATACGCAGTATTTT. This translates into CASTTRDRAADTQYF.

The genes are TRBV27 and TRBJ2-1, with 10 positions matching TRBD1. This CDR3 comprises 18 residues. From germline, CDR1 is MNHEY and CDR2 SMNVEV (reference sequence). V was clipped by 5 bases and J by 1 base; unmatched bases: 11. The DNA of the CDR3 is TGTGCCAGCAGTCCCCGGGACAGGGGTAGTCGGTCCTACAATGAGCAGTTCTTC. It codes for CASSPRDRGSRSYNEQFF.

Here the CDR3 reads CASSQGQSSYNSPLHF. The CDR3 region has the DNA TGTGCCAGCAGCCAAGGACAGAGCTCCTATAATTCACCCCTCCACTTT. The J gene is TRBJ1-6, the V gene TRBV4-2, with D perhaps matching TRBD1 (5 bases). The CDR3 is 16 residues long. V was shortened by 1 base and J by 0 bases, with 7 bases between the two germline ends. The V gene's germline CDR1 is LGHNA and CDR2 YNFKEQ.

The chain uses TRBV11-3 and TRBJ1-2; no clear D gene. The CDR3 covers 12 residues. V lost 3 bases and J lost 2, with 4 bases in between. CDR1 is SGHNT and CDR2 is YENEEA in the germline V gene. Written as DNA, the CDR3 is TGTGCCAGCAGCTTGGGCAACTATGGCTACACCTTC. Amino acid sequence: CASSLGNYGYTF.

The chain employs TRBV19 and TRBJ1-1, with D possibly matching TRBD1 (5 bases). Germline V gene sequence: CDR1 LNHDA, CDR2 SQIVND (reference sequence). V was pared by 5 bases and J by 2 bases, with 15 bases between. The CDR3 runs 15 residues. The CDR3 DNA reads TGTGCCAGTAGTCCGCGACAGAATACAAACACTGAAGCTTTCTTT. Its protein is CASSPRQNTNTEAFF.

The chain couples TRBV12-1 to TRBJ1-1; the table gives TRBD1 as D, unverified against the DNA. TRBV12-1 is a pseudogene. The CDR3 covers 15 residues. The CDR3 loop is CASSSATQGYTEAFF. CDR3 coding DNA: TGTGCCAGCAGTTCCGCCACTCAGGGTTACACTGAAGCTTTCTTT.

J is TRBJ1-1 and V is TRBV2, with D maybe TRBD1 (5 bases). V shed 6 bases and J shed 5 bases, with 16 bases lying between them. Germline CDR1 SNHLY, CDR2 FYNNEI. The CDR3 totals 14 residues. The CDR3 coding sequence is TGTGCCAGCAGGACTTCCGGGACTAGGACTGAAGCTTTCTTT. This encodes CASRTSGTRTEAFF.

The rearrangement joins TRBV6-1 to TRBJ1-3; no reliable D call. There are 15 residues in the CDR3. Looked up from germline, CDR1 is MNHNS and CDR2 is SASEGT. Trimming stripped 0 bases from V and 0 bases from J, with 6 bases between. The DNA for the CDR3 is TGTGCCAGCAGTGAAGCCGGGAGCTCTGGAAACACCATATATTTT. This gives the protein CASSEAGSSGNTIYF.

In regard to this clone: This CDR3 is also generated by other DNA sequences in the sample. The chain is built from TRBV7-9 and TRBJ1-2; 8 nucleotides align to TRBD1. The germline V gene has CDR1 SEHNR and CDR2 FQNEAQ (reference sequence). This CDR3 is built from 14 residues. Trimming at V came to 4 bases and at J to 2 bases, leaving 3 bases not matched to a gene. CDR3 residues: CASSYRDRNYGYTF. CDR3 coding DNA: TGTGCCAGCAGCTATCGGGACAGGAACTATGGCTACACCTTC.

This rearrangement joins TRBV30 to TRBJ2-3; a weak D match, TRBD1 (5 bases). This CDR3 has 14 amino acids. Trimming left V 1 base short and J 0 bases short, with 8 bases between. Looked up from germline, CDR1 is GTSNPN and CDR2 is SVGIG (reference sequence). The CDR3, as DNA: TGTGCCTGGAGTGCAGCAGGGAGCACAGATACGCAGTATTTT. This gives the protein CAWSAAGSTDTQYF.

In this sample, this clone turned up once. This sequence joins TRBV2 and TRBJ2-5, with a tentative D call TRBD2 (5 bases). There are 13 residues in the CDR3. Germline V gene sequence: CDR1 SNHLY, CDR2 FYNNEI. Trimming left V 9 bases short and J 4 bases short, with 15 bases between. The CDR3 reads CASRGRTGETQYF. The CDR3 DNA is TGTGCCAGTCGGGGTCGAACTGGAGAGACCCAGTACTTC. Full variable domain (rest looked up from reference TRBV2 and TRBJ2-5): EPEVTQTPSHQVTQMGQEVILRCVPISNHLYFYWYRQILGQKVEFLVSFYNNEISEKSEIFDDQFSVERPDGSNFTLKIRSTKLEDSAMYFCASRGRTGETQYFGPGTRLLVL.

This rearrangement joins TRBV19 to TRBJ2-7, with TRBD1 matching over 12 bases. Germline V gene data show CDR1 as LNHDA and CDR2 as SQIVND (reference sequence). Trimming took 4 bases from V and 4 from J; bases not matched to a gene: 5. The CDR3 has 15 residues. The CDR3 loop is CASSSGTGGRYEQYF. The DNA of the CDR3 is TGTGCCAGTAGTAGTGGGACAGGGGGCAGGTACGAGCAGTACTTC.

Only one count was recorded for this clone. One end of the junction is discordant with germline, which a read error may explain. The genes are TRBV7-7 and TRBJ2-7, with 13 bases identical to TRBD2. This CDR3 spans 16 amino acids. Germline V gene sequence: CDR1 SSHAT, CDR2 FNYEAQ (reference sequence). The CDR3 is CASSPGLAGVRYEQYF. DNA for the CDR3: TGTGCTAGCAGCCCAGGACTAGCGGGAGTCCGGTACGAGCAGTACTTC.

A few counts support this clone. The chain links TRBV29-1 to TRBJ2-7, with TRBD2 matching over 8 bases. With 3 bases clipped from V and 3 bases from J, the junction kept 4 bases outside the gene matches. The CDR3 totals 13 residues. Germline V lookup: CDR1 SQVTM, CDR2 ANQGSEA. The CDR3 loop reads CSVEVAGLYEQYF. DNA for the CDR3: TGCAGCGTTGAGGTAGCGGGACTCTACGAGCAGTACTTC.

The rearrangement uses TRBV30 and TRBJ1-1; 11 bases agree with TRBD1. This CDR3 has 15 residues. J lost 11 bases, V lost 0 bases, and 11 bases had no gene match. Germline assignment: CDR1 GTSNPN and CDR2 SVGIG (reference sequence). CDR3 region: CAWSVLGQGAFLAFF. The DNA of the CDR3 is TGTGCCTGGAGTGTACTCGGACAGGGGGCTTTTTTGGCTTTCTTT.

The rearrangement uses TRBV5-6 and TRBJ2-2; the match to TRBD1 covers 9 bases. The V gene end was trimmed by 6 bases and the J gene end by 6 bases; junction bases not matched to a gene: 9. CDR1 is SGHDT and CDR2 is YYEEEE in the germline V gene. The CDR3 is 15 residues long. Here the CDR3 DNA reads TGTGCCAGCAATCCCAGGGACAGGGCTGCCGGGGAGCTGTTTTTT. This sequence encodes CASNPRDRAAGELFF.